This entry features one TCR beta chain sequence. Its antigen is undetermined. This sample is drawn from a study of post-analysis software for immune sequencing data. Study-wide findings and caveats: The normalized Chao1 diversity of multiple sclerosis patients was significantly lower than that of controls. Batch-matched samples strongly co-clustered by F measure.

Sequencing libraries made from TCR beta cDNA carried unique molecular identifiers. About 540,000 cDNA molecules were obtained from around 0.96 to 9.9 million T cells. From the PCR reads, TCRdb called clonotypes with MiXCR, one entry per CDR3 protein. The sample records hundreds of thousands of distinct CDR3 sequences, approximately 53% being singletons. The source material was blood. This clonotype originated in a girl aged 10 to 17 with multiple sclerosis.

The CDR3 sequence: CSLDRGSYGYTF. The CDR3 coding sequence is TGCAGCTTGGACAGAGGGAGCTATGGCTACACCTTC. This rearrangement joins TRBV29-1 to TRBJ1-2, with D perhaps matching TRBD1 (6 bases). Trimming took 8 bases from V and 4 from J, leaving 14 bases between them. The CDR3 has 12 amino acids. From germline, CDR1 is SQVTM and CDR2 ANQGSEA.